What follows are 22 T cell receptor beta chains derived from one specimen sequenced in a study of blood T cell repertoires in COVID-19. Profiled with immunoSEQ multiplex PCR; TCRdb holds only in-frame clones, not every one. The sample carries under 150,000 clones, over 75% recorded once. The sequencing input was peripheral blood. These receptor sequences come from a woman aged 70-85 years who had recovered from COVID-19.

In its sample, this clone was seen once. The gene calls are TRBV29-1 and TRBJ2-6; D gene unclear. The germline V gene has CDR1 SQVTM and CDR2 ANQGSEA. Trimming left V 4 bases short and J 0 bases short, with 7 bases between. The CDR3 extends over 14 amino acids. CDR3 loop: CSVVLRSGANVLTF. For the CDR3, the DNA is TGCAGCGTTGTTCTCCGCTCTGGGGCCAACGTCCTGACTTTC. The whole variable domain, filled in from reference TRBV29-1 and TRBJ2-6, reads SAVISQKPSRDICQRGTSLTIQCQVDSQVTMMFWYRQQPGQSLTLIATANQGSEATYESGFVIDKFPISRPNLTFSTLTVSNMSPEDSSIYLCSVVLRSGANVLTFGAGSRLTVL.

This clone was observed a single time. The DNA for the CDR3 is TGTGCCAGCAGCTTCGGGACAGGGTGGCCCGGGGAGCTGTTTTTT. Encoded protein: CASSFGTGWPGELFF. The rearrangement joins TRBV7-8 to TRBJ2-2, with 9 bases aligning to TRBD1. Trimming at V came to 3 bases and at J to 6 bases, leaving 5 bases not matched to a gene. Germline V lookup: CDR1 SGHVS, CDR2 FQNEAQ. The length of the CDR3 is 15 residues.

This rearrangement joins TRBV5-1 to TRBJ2-3; D is undetermined. The CDR3 consists of 11 residues. Germline V gives CDR1 SGHRS, CDR2 YFSETQ. Trimming stripped 4 bases from V and 5 bases from J, with 5 bases between. The CDR3 nucleotides are TGCGCCAGCAGCATAGAAGATACGCAGTATTTT. This translates into CASSIEDTQYF.

V and J are TRBV13 and TRBJ2-4; 7 bases fit TRBD2. Germline V gives CDR1 PRHDT, CDR2 FYEKMQ (reference sequence). This CDR3 contains 16 residues. After removal of 10 bases from V and 0 bases from J, the junction contained 12 bases not matched to a gene. The CDR3 loop reads CATHRGGSLAKNIQYF. Here the CDR3 DNA reads TGTGCCACCCACCGCGGCGGGAGTCTAGCCAAAAACATTCAGTACTTC.

The genes are TRBV21-1 and TRBJ1-3. TRBV21-1 is reported as a pseudogene. The CDR3 is 15 amino acids. In DNA form, the CDR3 reads TGTGCCAGAAGCCGGGCGGGGCCCTCTGGAAACACCATATATTTT. Translated, it gives CARSRAGPSGNTIYF.

The rearrangement uses TRBV4-3 and TRBJ2-2; possible D gene TRBD2, 6 bases. CDR3 length: 17 residues. V was shortened by 2 bases and J by 2 bases, with 15 bases between the two germline ends. CDR1 LGHNA and CDR2 YSLEER come from the germline V gene. This chain's CDR3 is CASSQRSGQANTGELFF. CDR3 nucleotides: TGCGCCAGCAGCCAAAGGAGCGGGCAGGCAAACACCGGGGAGCTGTTTTTT.

The chain joins TRBV5-1 to TRBJ1-2; the match to TRBD1 covers 10 bases. Germline values: CDR1 SGHRS, CDR2 YFSETQ. Trimming removed 4 bases from V and 6 bases from J; junction bases left unmatched: 9. CDR3 length: 15 amino acids. CDR3 nucleotide sequence: TGCGCCAGCAGCCGGGTGACAGGGGGCACCCATGGCTACACCTTC. The encoded protein is CASSRVTGGTHGYTF.

The table lists this clone with a count of one. The V gene is TRBV15, the J gene TRBJ2-1; tentative D call: TRBD2 (5 bases). Trimming pared 1 base from V and 5 bases from J, leaving 9 bases between. Germline loops: CDR1 LNHNV, CDR2 YYDKDF (reference sequence). The CDR3 runs 14 residues. The CDR3 DNA follows: TGTGCCACCAGCAGAGGGGAGCGGCACAATGAGCAGTTCTTC. Its protein is CATSRGERHNEQFF.

V gene TRBV29-1 combines with J gene TRBJ2-1, with TRBD1 as a possible D gene (5 bases). The V end lost 0 bases, the J end lost 4 bases, and 10 bases lay between the germline ends. The length of the CDR3 is 14 residues. Germline V lookup: CDR1 SQVTM, CDR2 ANQGSEA. In nucleotides, the CDR3 is TGCAGCGTTGAAGACAGGGCGCGTTACAATGAGCAGTTCTTC. Its protein product is CSVEDRARYNEQFF.

CDR3 sequence (DNA): TGTGCCAGCAGCCCCCGCTCACCAGGGGTCGGAAACACCATATATTTT. This gives the protein CASSPRSPGVGNTIYF. The chain uses TRBV2 and TRBJ1-3, with TRBD1 as a possible D gene (6 bases). This CDR3 has 16 amino acids. Looked up from germline, CDR1 is SNHLY and CDR2 is FYNNEI. V was cut by 6 bases and J by 4 bases, with 19 bases left in between.

The genes are TRBV6-6 and TRBJ1-5; D is uncertain. Germline V gene data show CDR1 as MNHNY and CDR2 as SVGAGI (reference sequence). Trimming cost V 3 bases and J 1 base, with 4 bases left between them. The CDR3 sequence is 13 residues long. The CDR3: CASSYSSNQPQHF. The CDR3, as DNA: TGTGCCAGCAGTTATTCGAGCAATCAGCCCCAGCATTTT.

The rearrangement joins TRBV9 to TRBJ1-4; the D is unclear. The ends were cut back, 4 bases at V and 7 bases at J, with 11 bases in the middle. The CDR3 length is 13 residues. The germline CDR1 and CDR2 sequences are SGDLS and YYNGEE. CDR3 in DNA: TGTGCCAGCAGCCCTAGTTACGGTGAAAAACTGTTTTTT. It is translated as CASSPSYGEKLFF.

CDR3 coding DNA: TGTGCCAGCAGTCAAGGACTAGCGGGCAGAGGGACCCAGTACTTC. Its protein is CASSQGLAGRGTQYF. The rearrangement uses TRBV6-1 and TRBJ2-5; TRBD2 agrees at 11 bases. J lost 7 bases, V lost 5 bases, and 9 bases had no gene match. Germline lookup yields CDR1 MNHNS and CDR2 SASEGT. The CDR3 has 15 amino acids.

The rearrangement uses TRBV24-1 and TRBJ2-6; 11 bases fit TRBD1. This CDR3 comprises 17 residues. CDR1 is KGHDR and CDR2 is SFDVKD in the germline V gene. V dropped 2 bases and J dropped 1; count of bases not matched to a gene: 0. CDR3 amino acids: CATSDWDRGSGANVLTF. In DNA form, the CDR3 reads TGTGCCACCAGTGATTGGGACAGGGGGTCTGGGGCCAACGTCCTGACTTTC.

CDR3 in DNA: TGTGCCAGCAGTAACCCACAGGGTGTGAATTCACCCCTCCACTTT. Translation: CASSNPQGVNSPLHF. The chain links TRBV27 to TRBJ1-6, with D perhaps TRBD1 (6 bases). Looked up from germline, CDR1 is MNHEY and CDR2 is SMNVEV (reference sequence). CDR3 size: 15 residues. V was shortened by 5 bases and J by 7 bases, with 15 bases between the two germline ends.

V and J are TRBV5-4 and TRBJ2-2; 16 bases align to TRBD2. The CDR3 runs 17 residues. V was clipped by 5 bases and J by 7 bases; unmatched bases: 8. The V gene's germline CDR1 is SGHNT and CDR2 YYREEE (reference sequence). This CDR3 is CASRIGTSGRAGGELFF. CDR3 bases: TGTGCCAGCAGGATCGGGACTAGCGGGAGGGCCGGCGGGGAGCTGTTTTTT.

The gene calls are TRBV20-1 and TRBJ1-5, with D unresolved. Trimming cost V 3 bases and J 3 bases, with 9 bases left between them. Looked up from germline, CDR1 is DFQATT and CDR2 is SNEGSKA (reference sequence). This CDR3 is 13 amino acids long. CDR3: CSASFQINQPQHF. CDR3 coding DNA: TGCAGTGCTAGTTTTCAAATCAATCAGCCCCAGCATTTT.

This clone was seen only a few times. The chain combines TRBV3-1 (or the pseudogene TRBV3-2) with TRBJ2-1; D is possibly TRBD1 (7 bases). Germline assignment: CDR1 LGHDT and CDR2 YNNKEL (reference sequence). With 4 bases removed from V and 8 bases from J, the gap between germline ends came to 21 bases. This CDR3 region has 16 residues. This chain's CDR3 is CASSRRGKGASDEQFF. The CDR3 coding sequence is TGTGCCAGCAGCCGGAGGGGGAAGGGGGCTAGCGATGAGCAGTTCTTC.

The CDR3: CAWSVRWGSSSYEQYF. The CDR3 DNA follows: TGTGCCTGGAGTGTACGTTGGGGCTCGAGCTCCTACGAGCAGTACTTC. The chain links TRBV30 to TRBJ2-7, with TRBD1 as a possible D gene (5 bases). From germline, CDR1 is GTSNPN and CDR2 SVGIG (reference sequence). The CDR3 totals 16 residues. V shed 0 bases and J shed 0 bases, with 15 bases lying between them.

The chain employs TRBV5-1 and TRBJ1-1; perhaps TRBD1 as D (5 bases). V dropped 3 bases and J dropped 1 base, with 7 bases sitting between them. The CDR3 has 13 amino acids. Germline CDR1 and CDR2: SGHRS and YFSETQ. CDR3 sequence (DNA): TGCGCCAGCAGCTCGACAGCGAACACTGAAGCTTTCTTT. Translation gives CASSSTANTEAFF.

This clone was observed a single time. The CDR3 DNA reads as TGTGCCAGCAGCTTTGTAACTAATCAGCCCCAGCATTTT. It specifies CASSFVTNQPQHF. V gene TRBV12-1 combines with J gene TRBJ1-5. TRBV12-1 is flagged as a pseudogene. This CDR3 spans 13 amino acids.

The chain is built from TRBV19 and TRBJ2-2; TRBD2 is a possible D gene (5 bases). V lost 4 bases and J lost 5, with 8 bases in between. The germline gives CDR1 LNHDA, CDR2 SQIVND (reference sequence). This CDR3 has 13 residues. DNA of the CDR3: TGTGCCAGTAGTACCGGGATTACCGGGGAGCTGTTTTTT. It codes for CASSTGITGELFF.